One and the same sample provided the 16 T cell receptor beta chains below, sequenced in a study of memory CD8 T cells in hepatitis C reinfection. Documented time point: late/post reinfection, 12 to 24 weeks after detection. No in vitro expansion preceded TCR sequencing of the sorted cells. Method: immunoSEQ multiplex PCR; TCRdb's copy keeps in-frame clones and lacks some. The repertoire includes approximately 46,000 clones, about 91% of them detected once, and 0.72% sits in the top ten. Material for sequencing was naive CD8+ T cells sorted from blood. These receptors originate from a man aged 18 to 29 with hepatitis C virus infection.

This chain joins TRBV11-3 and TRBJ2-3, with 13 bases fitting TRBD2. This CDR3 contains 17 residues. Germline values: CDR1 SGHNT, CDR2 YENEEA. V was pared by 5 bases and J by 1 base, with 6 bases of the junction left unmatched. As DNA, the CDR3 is TGTGCCAGCAGCCGGACTAGCGGGGGCTCTCGCACAGATACGCAGTATTTT. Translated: CASSRTSGGSRTDTQYF.

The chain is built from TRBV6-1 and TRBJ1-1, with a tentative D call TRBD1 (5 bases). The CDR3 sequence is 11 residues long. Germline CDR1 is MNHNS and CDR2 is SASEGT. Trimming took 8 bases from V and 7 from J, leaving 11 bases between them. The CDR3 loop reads CASATGFEAFF. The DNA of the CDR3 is TGTGCCAGCGCCACAGGTTTTGAAGCTTTCTTT.

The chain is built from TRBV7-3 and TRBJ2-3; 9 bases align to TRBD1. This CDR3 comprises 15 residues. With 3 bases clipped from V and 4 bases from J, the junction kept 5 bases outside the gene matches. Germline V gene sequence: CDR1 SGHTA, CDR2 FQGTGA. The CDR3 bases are TGTGCCAGCAGCTTGCGACAGGGGGTCCCAGATACGCAGTATTTT. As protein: CASSLRQGVPDTQYF. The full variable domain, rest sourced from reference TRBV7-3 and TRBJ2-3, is GAGVSQTPSNKVTEKGKYVELRCDPISGHTALYWYRQSLGQGPEFLIYFQGTGAADDSGLPNDRFFAVRPEGSVSTLKIQRTERGDSAVYLCASSLRQGVPDTQYFGPGTRLTVL.

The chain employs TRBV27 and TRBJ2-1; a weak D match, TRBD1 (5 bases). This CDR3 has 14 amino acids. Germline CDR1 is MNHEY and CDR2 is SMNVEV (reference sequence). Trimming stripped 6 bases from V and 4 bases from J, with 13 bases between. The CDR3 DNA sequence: TGTGCCAGCAGCCGGAGCAGGGTTTACAATGAGCAGTTCTTC. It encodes CASSRSRVYNEQFF.

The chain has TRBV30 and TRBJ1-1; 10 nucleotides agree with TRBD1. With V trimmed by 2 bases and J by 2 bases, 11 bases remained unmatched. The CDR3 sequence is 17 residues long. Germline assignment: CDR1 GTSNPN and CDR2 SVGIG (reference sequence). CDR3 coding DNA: TGTGCCTGGAGTCCCACCGGGACAGGGGCTTTTAACACTGAAGCTTTCTTT. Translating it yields CAWSPTGTGAFNTEAFF. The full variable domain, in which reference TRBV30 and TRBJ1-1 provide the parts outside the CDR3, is SQTIHQWPATLVQPVGSPLSLECTVEGTSNPNLYWYRQAAGRGLQLLFYSVGIGQISSEVPQNLSASRPQDRQFILSSKKLLLSDSGFYLCAWSPTGTGAFNTEAFFGQGTRLTVV.

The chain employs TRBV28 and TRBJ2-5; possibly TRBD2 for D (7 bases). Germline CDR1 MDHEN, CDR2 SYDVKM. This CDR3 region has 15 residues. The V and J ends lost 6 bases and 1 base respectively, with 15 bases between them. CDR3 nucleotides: TGTGCCAGCAGGCCTGAGGGGGGGGCCCAAGAGACCCAGTACTTC. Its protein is CASRPEGGAQETQYF.

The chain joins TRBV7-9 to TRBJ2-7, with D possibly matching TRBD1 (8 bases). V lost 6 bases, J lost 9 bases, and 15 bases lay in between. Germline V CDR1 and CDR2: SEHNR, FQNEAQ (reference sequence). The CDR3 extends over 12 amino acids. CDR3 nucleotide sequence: TGTGCCAGCAGTTCAGGGGGCGGGGGGCAGTACTTC. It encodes CASSSGGGGQYF.

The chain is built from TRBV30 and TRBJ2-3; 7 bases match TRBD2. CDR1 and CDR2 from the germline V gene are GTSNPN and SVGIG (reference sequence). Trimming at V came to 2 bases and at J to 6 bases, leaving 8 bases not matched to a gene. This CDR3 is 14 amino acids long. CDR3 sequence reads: CAWSTSVQGDTQYF. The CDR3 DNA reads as TGTGCCTGGAGTACTAGCGTGCAAGGGGATACGCAGTATTTT.

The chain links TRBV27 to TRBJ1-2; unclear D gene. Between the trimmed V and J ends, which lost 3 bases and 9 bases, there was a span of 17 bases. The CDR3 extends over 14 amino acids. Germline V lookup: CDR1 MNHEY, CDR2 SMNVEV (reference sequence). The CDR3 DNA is TGTGCCAGCAGTTTTCACCCCGGCCGGGATCGCTACACCTTC. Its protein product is CASSFHPGRDRYTF.

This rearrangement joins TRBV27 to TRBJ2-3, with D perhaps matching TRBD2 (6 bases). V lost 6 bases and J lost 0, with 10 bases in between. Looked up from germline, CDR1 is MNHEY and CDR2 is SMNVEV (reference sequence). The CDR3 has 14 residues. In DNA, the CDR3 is TGTGCCAGCAGCGAACTAGCTAGCACAGATACGCAGTATTTT. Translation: CASSELASTDTQYF.

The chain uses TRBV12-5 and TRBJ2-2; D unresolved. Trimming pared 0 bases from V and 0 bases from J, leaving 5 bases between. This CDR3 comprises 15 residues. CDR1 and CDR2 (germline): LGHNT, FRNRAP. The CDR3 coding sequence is TGTGCTAGTGGTTTGGTAGGAGCGAACACCGGGGAGCTGTTTTTT. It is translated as CASGLVGANTGELFF.

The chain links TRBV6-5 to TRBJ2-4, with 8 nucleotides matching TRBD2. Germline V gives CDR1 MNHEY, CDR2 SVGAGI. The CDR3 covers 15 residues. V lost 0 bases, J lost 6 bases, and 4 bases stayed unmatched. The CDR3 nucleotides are TGTGCCAGCAGTTACTCCCTACGGGAGGGAAACATTCAGTACTTC. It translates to CASSYSLREGNIQYF.

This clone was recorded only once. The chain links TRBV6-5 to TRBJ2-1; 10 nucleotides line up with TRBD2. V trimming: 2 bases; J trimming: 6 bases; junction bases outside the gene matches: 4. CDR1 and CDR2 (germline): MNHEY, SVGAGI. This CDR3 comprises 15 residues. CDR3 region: CASSYLAGEVNEQFF. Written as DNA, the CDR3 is TGTGCCAGCAGTTACCTAGCGGGAGAAGTCAATGAGCAGTTCTTC.

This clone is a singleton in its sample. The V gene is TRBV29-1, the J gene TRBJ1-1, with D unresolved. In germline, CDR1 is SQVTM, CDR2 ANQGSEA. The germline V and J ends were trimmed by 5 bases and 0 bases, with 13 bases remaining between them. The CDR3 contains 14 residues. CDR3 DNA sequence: TGCAGCGTTCGTGGTACAGACCTGAACACTGAAGCTTTCTTT. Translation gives CSVRGTDLNTEAFF.

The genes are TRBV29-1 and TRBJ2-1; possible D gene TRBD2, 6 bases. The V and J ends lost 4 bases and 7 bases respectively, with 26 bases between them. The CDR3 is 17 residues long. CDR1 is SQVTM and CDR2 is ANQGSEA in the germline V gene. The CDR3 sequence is CSVVRASASFSWNEQFF. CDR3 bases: TGCAGCGTTGTAAGAGCTAGCGCTTCCTTCAGCTGGAATGAGCAGTTCTTC.

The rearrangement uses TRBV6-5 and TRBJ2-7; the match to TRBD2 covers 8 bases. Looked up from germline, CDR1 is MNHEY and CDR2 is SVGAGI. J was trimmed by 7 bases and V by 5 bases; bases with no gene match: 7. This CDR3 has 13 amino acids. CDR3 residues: CASSPGGPWEQYF. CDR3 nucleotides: TGTGCCAGCAGTCCGGGGGGGCCCTGGGAGCAGTACTTC.